Sequencing of this T cell receptor beta chain was carried out in a study of cytomegalovirus exposure and HLA in healthy donors. General study findings and limits: TCR beta sequences reportedly predicted most subjects' HLA-A and HLA-B alleles accurately.

Primers included in the PCR were 60 Vbeta and 13 Jbeta primers. The protocol was immunoSEQ multiplex PCR, while the TCRdb copy is restricted to in-frame clones and leaves out a portion. Found here are approximately 100,000 clones, over 60% of them singletons; the top ten hold roughly 5.4%. Concerning this clone: What it recognizes is unknown.

The CDR3 runs 15 residues. CDR1 is MNHNS and CDR2 is SASEGT in the germline V gene. Trimming took 4 bases from V and 0 from J, leaving 10 bases between them. The sequenced material came from PBMCs. The gene calls are TRBV6-1 and TRBJ1-5; possible D gene TRBD1, 6 bases. This receptor was obtained from a woman between 18 and 30 years old in good health and CMV-seropositive. CDR3 loop: CASSGGTNSNQPQHF. The DNA of the CDR3 is TGTGCCAGCAGTGGTGGGACAAATAGCAATCAGCCCCAGCATTTT.